The entry below describes one T cell receptor (beta chain). Its antigen remains undetermined. Base-call qualities are not available, and no considerably larger clone is one nucleotide away. This entry comes from a study of beta chain features in type 1 diabetes (dated by TCRdb to the late 2010s). Background on the whole study: Mean age, gender distribution, total cell number and subset yield did not differ between patients and healthy donors. A total of roughly 99,000,000 sorted cells were examined across all samples, and the number of cells per subset was strongly correlated with RNA yield. The study compared the TCRB repertoires of sorted circulating CD4+ T cell subsets in recently diagnosed type 1 diabetes patients with those in matched healthy donors. Whereas all 30 or so donors provided naive and central memory subsets, regulatory and stem cell-like memory subsets were isolated from just 8 patients and roughly eight healthy donors.

Results and caveats for the whole study, not just this receptor: Shorter templates might have been favored by PCR, but patient and control samples were amplified and corrected together, so both groups would have been affected equally by any skew. Only small numbers of individuals were included in the HLA sub-analyses, which left unresolved whether HLA type had any influence on TCRB rearrangement. The naive, central memory and regulatory TCRB repertoires appeared to resemble one another more closely among patients than among healthy donors. At VDJ recombination sites, type 1 diabetes patients had fewer insertions and more deleted nucleotides, which implies abnormalities in thymic rearrangement. Type 1 diabetes patients showed a moderate but significant shortening of TCRB CDR3 length in all four CD4+ subsets. Because cDNA was sequenced instead of genomic DNA, highly expressing activated cells could be over-represented, though the groups showed no difference in activation or CD3 levels.

The CDR3 starts with the cysteine, ends with the phenylalanine, and has 11 residues. Only the CDR3 part of the read is kept: 33 bases, read in frame from the first base. Relative to germline, V is 0 bases shorter and J is 6 bases shorter, with 6 bases between their ends. Per the germline V gene (reference sequence), DFQATT is the CDR1 and SNEGSKA is the CDR2. All of the isolated RNA was reverse transcribed with the High Capacity cDNA Reverse Transcription Kit, so expressed TCRB transcripts were sequenced. Stem cell-like memory T cell samples underwent survey-depth immunoSEQ sequencing, averaging about 1 million total reads per sample. Sorted cells were lysed in RLT buffer and RNA was extracted with DNase-treated RNeasy Micro or Mini kits, depending on cell number. To prevent cross-contamination, each cell subset was processed individually, whereas patient and healthy donor samples were processed jointly. The immunoSEQ multiplex PCR was used to amplify TCRB sequences from cDNA, generating 87-bp fragments that spanned the CDR3 region. Sequencing of the amplicons was performed on the Illumina HiSeq platform. In the authors' own workflow: PCR bias was computationally corrected using synthetic template baselines, reads within Hamming distance 2 were collapsed, and singletons that could not be merged were discarded. Reads were aligned against IMGT to assign V, D and J genes, CDR3 length and insertions or deletions at six rearrangement sites. Within each subset, clonotype counts were normalized to sorted cell number, after which true diversity and Gini coefficients were computed with the tcR R package. The overlap coefficient, calculated on TCRB nucleotide sequences, was used to quantify repertoire sharing. The clones in this table, taken by TCRdb from immuneACCESS, are in-frame only. Not every clone is retained; where verified, under half of the shortfall comes from an unresolved V gene, and the cause of the rest is unknown. V and J calls and clone size are as listed in that table; D and trimming were resolved from the DNA. The sample table contains approximately 100,000 clones; only one count was recorded for 40% of them. Of the sample, 0.065% falls within the top ten clones.

Each donor gave one peripheral blood draw, averaging roughly 0.11 L, which was collected into heparinised tubes. A BD FACSAria II and a panel including CD45RO, CCR7, CD25, CD127, CD95 and CD27 were used to sort naive, central memory, regulatory and stem cell-like memory CD4+ T cells. Purity was above 95% for every sorted population. PBMCs were isolated immediately by Lymphoprep density gradient centrifugation and stained directly without culture. Samples were stained and sorted in pairs, with one healthy donor and one patient per experiment, so that batch effects were minimized. Rearrangement joined TRBV20-1 to TRBJ2-7; no D segment can be confidently identified. The specimen sequenced was stem cell memory CD4+ T cells from blood. Per the publication, the cell subset or site label means: stem cell-like memory CD4+ T cells. This TCR derives from a young woman in good health. CDR3 sequence: CSARDYFEQYF. The DNA sequence is given as TGCAGTGCTAGAGATTATTTCGAGCAGTACTTC.